The clone carrying this T cell receptor beta chain has just one count. As yet, its antigen is unknown. This specimen comes from a study of breast tumors, draining lymph nodes, adjacent tissues. The study's findings and limits: The data were judged consistent with most tumor T cells coming from lymph node and expanding in tumor.

TCRdb called the multiplex PCR reads again in MiXCR, with one record for every CDR3 protein. Among some 31,000 distinct CDR3 sequences listed, about 63% were seen once. The CDR3 has 15 residues. The V gene lost 2 bases and the J gene lost 2 bases, with 12 bases spanning the gap. The sample taken for sequencing was breast tumor tissue. The chain couples TRBV12-3 or TRBV12-4 to TRBJ1-1; a possible D gene is TRBD1 (6 bases). This clonotype was obtained from a female donor with breast cancer. Some clones in this sample may be carry-over from other donors' samples. CDR3 DNA sequence: TGTGCCAGCAGTTTATGGGGGACAAAAAACACTGAAGCTTTCTTT. As protein: CASSLWGTKNTEAFF.